These 5 T cell receptor beta chains share one sample of origin, sequenced in a study of T cell responses to AZD1222 COVID-19 vaccine. Only in-frame clones appear in the TCRdb table, and some are missing; sequencing was by immunoSEQ multiplex PCR. This sample yields about 180,000 clones, of which 85% to 90% are seen a single time; 1.6% belongs to the top ten. The sequencing used peripheral blood, collected on day 0 of AZD1222 vaccination. Receptors were obtained from an adult in good health.

CDR3 sequence reads: CASSDSRKALSLKGTEAFF. The CDR3 DNA sequence: TGTGCCAGCAGTGACTCGCGGAAGGCACTTAGCCTAAAAGGGACTGAAGCTTTCTTT. The V call is TRBV2, the J call TRBJ1-1; D is uncertain. Germline loops: CDR1 SNHLY, CDR2 FYNNEI. Trimming removed 3 bases at V and 5 bases at J, with 28 bases between. The CDR3 is made up of 19 amino acids.

The sample holds one count of this clone. This CDR3 is CASSPDPQETQYF. In nucleotides, the CDR3 is TGCGCCAGCAGCCCAGACCCACAAGAGACCCAGTACTTC. The V call is TRBV5-1, the J call TRBJ2-5; D gene unclear. Germline V CDR1 and CDR2: SGHRS, YFSETQ. The CDR3 extends over 13 amino acids. V was clipped by 4 bases and J by 2 bases, with 9 bases between them. Full variable domain (missing parts from reference TRBV5-1 and TRBJ2-5): KAGVTQTPRYLIKTRGQQVTLSCSPISGHRSVSWYQQTPGQGLQFLFEYFSETQRNKGNFPGRFSGRQFSNSRSEMNVSTLELGDSALYLCASSPDPQETQYFGPGTRLLVL.

The DNA of the CDR3 is TGTGCCAGCAGCCCCAACCCCTCCTACGAGCAGTACTTC. Translated, it gives CASSPNPSYEQYF. The chain is built from TRBV7-2 and TRBJ2-7; D is ambiguous. CDR3 length equals 13 residues. Deletions cut 5 bases from V and 0 bases from J, with 8 bases between. Germline CDR1 SGHTA, CDR2 FQGNSA. The full variable domain, in which reference TRBV7-2 and TRBJ2-7 provide the parts outside the CDR3, is GAGVSQSPSNKVTEKGKDVELRCDPISGHTALYWYRQSLGQGLEFLIYFQGNSAPDKSGLPSDRFSAERTGGSVSTLTIQRTQQEDSAVYLCASSPNPSYEQYFGPGTRLTVT.

This clone was counted once. The rearrangement links TRBV19 to TRBJ2-1; 7 nucleotides line up with TRBD1. Germline loops: CDR1 LNHDA, CDR2 SQIVND (reference sequence). The CDR3 has 14 residues. The trim removed 4 bases at V and 7 bases at J, leaving 7 bases unmatched. CDR3 DNA sequence: TGTGCCAGTAGTACCACTCAACAGGGGAATGAGCAGTTCTTC. Protein product: CASSTTQQGNEQFF.

This sequence joins TRBV11-2 and TRBJ2-1, with TRBD2 matching over 9 bases. Germline trimming cut 1 base from V and 6 bases from J; bases unmatched to any gene: 10. Germline-derived CDR1 and CDR2 are SGHAT and FQNNGV. The CDR3 is 17 amino acids. Written as DNA, the CDR3 is TGTGCCAGCAGCTTAGGATGGGGCGGGAGGGCCTCCAATGAGCAGTTCTTC. Protein sequence: CASSLGWGGRASNEQFF.